The 5 T cell receptor beta chains listed next were all sequenced from one sample in a study of cytomegalovirus exposure and HLA in healthy donors. This table comes from immunoSEQ multiplex PCR, and its TCRdb copy is limited to in-frame clones, with some not included. Of roughly 180,000 clones in the sample, approximately 86% were seen once. The sequenced sample consisted of PBMCs. These receptors originate from a man aged 30-40 years in good health and CMV-seropositive.

The chain carries TRBV7-6 and TRBJ1-4, with a tentative D call TRBD1 (6 bases). Germline CDR1 reads SGHVS; CDR2 reads FNYEAQ. The V end lost 5 bases, the J end lost 6 bases, and 16 bases lay between the germline ends. The length of the CDR3 is 15 residues. CDR3: CASSLLGGPDEKLFF. The CDR3 DNA reads as TGTGCCAGCAGCCTACTCGGGGGGCCGGATGAAAAACTGTTTTTT.

This rearrangement joins TRBV25-1 to TRBJ1-1, with TRBD1 as a possible D gene (6 bases). Trimming stripped 6 bases from V and 4 bases from J, with 15 bases between. The CDR3 extends over 14 amino acids. The germline CDR1 and CDR2 sequences are MGHDK and SYGVNS. The CDR3 DNA reads as TGTGCCAGCAGCCTCGCCGGGGACATCACTGAAGCTTTCTTT. It encodes CASSLAGDITEAFF.

This chain joins TRBV2 and TRBJ2-3; 10 bases agree with TRBD1. This CDR3 spans 16 amino acids. CDR1 is SNHLY and CDR2 is FYNNEI in the germline V gene. With 6 bases clipped from V and 2 bases from J, the junction kept 8 bases outside the gene matches. This chain's CDR3 is CASRSRDRGYTDTQYF. In nucleotides, the CDR3 is TGTGCCAGCAGGAGCCGGGACAGGGGATACACAGATACGCAGTATTTT.

The chain couples TRBV7-6 to TRBJ2-1; 7 nucleotides match TRBD2. The CDR3 loop spans 18 amino acids. Germline CDR1 and CDR2: SGHVS and FNYEAQ. V was pared by 2 bases and J by 5 bases, with 15 bases of the junction left unmatched. This chain's CDR3 is CASSLRVRGAGDDNEQFF. For the CDR3, the DNA is TGTGCCAGCAGCTTACGGGTGCGCGGGGCGGGAGACGACAATGAGCAGTTCTTC.

The chain is built from TRBV27 and TRBJ2-7; D may be TRBD1 (6 bases). This CDR3 comprises 14 residues. CDR1 is MNHEY and CDR2 is SMNVEV in the germline V gene (reference sequence). Trimming cost V 3 bases and J 3 bases, with 12 bases left between them. CDR3 coding DNA: TGTGCCAGCAGTTTCGGGGACACCGGCTACGAGCAGTACTTC. Translating it yields CASSFGDTGYEQYF.